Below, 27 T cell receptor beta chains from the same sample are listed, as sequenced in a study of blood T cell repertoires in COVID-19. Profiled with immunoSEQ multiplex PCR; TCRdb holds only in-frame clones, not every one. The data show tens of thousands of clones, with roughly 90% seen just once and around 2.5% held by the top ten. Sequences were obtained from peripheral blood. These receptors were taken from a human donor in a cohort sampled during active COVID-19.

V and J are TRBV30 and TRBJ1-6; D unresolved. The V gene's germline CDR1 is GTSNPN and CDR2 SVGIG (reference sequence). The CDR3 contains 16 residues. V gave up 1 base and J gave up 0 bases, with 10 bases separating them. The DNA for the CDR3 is TGTGCCTGGAGTGAGAAGTCGAGCTCCTATAATTCACCCCTCCACTTT. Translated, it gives CAWSEKSSSYNSPLHF.

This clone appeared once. CDR3 amino acids: CASSLKAGDRSYEQYF. The DNA for the CDR3 is TGCGCCAGCAGCTTGAAAGCGGGAGATCGGTCCTACGAGCAGTACTTC. V usage is TRBV5-1 and J usage is TRBJ2-7; 8 positions agree with TRBD2. J lost 1 base, V lost 1 base, and 7 bases had no gene match. The CDR3 totals 16 residues. Germline V CDR1 and CDR2: SGHRS, YFSETQ. The variable domain in full, with the rest retrieved from reference TRBV5-1 and TRBJ2-7, is KAGVTQTPRYLIKTRGQQVTLSCSPISGHRSVSWYQQTPGQGLQFLFEYFSETQRNKGNFPGRFSGRQFSNSRSEMNVSTLELGDSALYLCASSLKAGDRSYEQYFGPGTRLTVT.

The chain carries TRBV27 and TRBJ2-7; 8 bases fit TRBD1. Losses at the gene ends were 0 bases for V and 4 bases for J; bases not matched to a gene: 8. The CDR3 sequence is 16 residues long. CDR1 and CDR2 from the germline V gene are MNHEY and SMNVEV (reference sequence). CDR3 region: CASSLSWNRGWYEQYF. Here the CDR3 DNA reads TGTGCCAGCAGTTTATCGTGGAACAGGGGGTGGTACGAGCAGTACTTC.

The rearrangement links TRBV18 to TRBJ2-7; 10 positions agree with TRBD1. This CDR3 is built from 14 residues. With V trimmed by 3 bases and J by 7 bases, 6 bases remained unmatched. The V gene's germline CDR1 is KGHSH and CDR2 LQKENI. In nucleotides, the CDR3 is TGTGCCAGCTCACCCCGCCGGGACAGGGGAGAGCAGTACTTC. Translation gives CASSPRRDRGEQYF.

CDR3 sequence reads: CASSRGASLYEQYF. In DNA, the CDR3 is TGTGCCAGCAGCCGGGGGGCCAGTTTGTACGAGCAGTACTTC. The chain has TRBV11-2 and TRBJ2-7; TRBD2 might be the D (7 bases). This CDR3 region has 14 residues. The ends were cut back, 5 bases at V and 4 bases at J, with 15 bases in the middle. Germline V lookup: CDR1 SGHAT, CDR2 FQNNGV.

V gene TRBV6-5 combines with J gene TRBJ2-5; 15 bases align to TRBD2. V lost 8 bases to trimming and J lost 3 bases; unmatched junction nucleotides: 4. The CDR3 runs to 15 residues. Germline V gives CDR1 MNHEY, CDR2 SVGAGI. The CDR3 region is CASSRTSGREETQYF. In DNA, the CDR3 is TGTGCCAGCTCTCGGACTAGCGGGAGGGAAGAGACCCAGTACTTC.

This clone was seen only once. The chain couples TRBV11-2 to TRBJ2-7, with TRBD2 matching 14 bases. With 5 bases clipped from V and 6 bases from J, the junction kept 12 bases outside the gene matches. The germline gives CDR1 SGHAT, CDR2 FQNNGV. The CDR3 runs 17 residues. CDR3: CASSPRAPGLAGAEQYF. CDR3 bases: TGTGCCAGCAGCCCCCGGGCCCCGGGACTAGCGGGGGCCGAGCAGTACTTC.

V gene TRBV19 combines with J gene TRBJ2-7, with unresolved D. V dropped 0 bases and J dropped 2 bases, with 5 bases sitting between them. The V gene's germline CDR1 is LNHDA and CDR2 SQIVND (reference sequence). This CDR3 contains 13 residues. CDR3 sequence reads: CASSIDLTYEQYF. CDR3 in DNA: TGTGCCAGTAGTATAGATCTTACCTACGAGCAGTACTTC.

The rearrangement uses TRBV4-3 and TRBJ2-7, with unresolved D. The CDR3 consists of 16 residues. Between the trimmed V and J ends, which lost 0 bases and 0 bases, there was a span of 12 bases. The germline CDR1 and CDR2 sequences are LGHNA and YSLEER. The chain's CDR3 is CASSQDLSSTSYEQYF. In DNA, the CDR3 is TGCGCCAGCAGCCAAGATCTCTCTAGTACCTCCTACGAGCAGTACTTC.

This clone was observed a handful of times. This chain's CDR3 is CASSQLDSFGGELFF. The DNA for the CDR3 is TGCGCCAGCAGCCAACTAGACAGTTTTGGCGGGGAGCTGTTTTTT. This chain connects TRBV4-1 to TRBJ2-2, with D maybe TRBD1 (5 bases). Germline CDR1 reads MGHRA; CDR2 reads YSYEKL. Between the trimmed V and J ends, which lost 2 bases and 7 bases, there was a span of 14 bases. The CDR3 extends over 15 amino acids.

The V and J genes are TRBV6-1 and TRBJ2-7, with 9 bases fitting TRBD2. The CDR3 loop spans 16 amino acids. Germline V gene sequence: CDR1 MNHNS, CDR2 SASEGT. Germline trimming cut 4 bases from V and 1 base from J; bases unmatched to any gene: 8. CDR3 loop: CASSGASGAKSYEQYF. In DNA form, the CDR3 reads TGTGCCAGCAGTGGGGCTAGCGGGGCTAAATCCTACGAGCAGTACTTC.

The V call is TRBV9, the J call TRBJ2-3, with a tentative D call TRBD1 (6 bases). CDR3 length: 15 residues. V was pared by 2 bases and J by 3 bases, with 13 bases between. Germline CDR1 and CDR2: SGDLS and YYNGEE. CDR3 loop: CASSVSGELTDTQYF. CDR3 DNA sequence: TGTGCCAGCAGCGTTTCAGGGGAGTTGACAGATACGCAGTATTTT.

The CDR3: CASSLVMGQGVYSPLHF. CDR3 nucleotides: TGTGCCAGCAGCTTAGTAATGGGACAGGGGGTTTATTCACCCCTCCACTTT. This chain uses TRBV11-2 with TRBJ1-6, with 11 positions matching TRBD1. J lost 8 bases, V lost 1 base, and 7 bases had no gene match. Germline V gives CDR1 SGHAT, CDR2 FQNNGV. The CDR3 sequence is 17 residues long.

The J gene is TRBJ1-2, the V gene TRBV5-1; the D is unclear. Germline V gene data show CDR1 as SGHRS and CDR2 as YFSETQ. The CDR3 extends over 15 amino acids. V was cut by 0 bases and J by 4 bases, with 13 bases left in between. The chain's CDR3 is CASSLDSKAPYGYTF. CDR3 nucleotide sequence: TGCGCCAGCAGCTTGGACAGCAAGGCCCCCTATGGCTACACCTTC.

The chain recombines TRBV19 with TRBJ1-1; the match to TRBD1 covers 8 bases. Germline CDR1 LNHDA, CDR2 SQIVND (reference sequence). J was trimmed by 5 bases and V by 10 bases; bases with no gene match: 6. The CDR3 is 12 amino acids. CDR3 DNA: TGTGCCACGGACAGGGAGGGTACTGAAGCTTTCTTT. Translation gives CATDREGTEAFF.

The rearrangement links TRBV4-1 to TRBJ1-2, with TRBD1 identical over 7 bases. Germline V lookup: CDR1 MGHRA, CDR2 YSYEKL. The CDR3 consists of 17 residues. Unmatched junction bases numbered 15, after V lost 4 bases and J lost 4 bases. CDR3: CASSPRGQEEPLYGYTF. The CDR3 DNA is TGCGCCAGCAGCCCCCGAGGACAGGAGGAGCCTCTCTATGGCTACACCTTC.

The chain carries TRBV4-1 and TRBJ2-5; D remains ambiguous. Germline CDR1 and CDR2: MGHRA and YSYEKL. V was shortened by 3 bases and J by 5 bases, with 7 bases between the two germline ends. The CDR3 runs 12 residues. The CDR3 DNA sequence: TGCGCCAGCAGCCAGTTAATGGAGACCCAGTACTTC. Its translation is CASSQLMETQYF.

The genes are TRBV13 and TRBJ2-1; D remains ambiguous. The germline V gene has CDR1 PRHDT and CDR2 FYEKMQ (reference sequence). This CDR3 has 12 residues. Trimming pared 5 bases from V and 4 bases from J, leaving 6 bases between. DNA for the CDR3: TGTGCCAGCAGCCACTCATACAATGAGCAGTTCTTC. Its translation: CASSHSYNEQFF.

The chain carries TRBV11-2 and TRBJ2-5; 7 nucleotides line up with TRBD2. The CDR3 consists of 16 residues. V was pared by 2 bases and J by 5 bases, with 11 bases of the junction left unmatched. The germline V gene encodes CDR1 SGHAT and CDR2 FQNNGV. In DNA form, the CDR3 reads TGTGCCAGCAGCTTATGGGAGGGCAAGATATTGGAGACCCAGTACTTC. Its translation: CASSLWEGKILETQYF.

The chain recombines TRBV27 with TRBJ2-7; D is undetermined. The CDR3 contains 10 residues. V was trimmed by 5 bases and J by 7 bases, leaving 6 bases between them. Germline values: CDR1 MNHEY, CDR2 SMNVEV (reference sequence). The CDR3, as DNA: TGTGCCAGCAGTAAACGGGAGCAGTACTTC. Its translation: CASSKREQYF.

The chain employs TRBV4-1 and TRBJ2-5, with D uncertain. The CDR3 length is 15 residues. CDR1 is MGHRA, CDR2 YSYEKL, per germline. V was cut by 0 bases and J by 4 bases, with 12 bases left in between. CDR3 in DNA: TGCGCCAGCAGCCAAGATCCAGTCTCCCGAGAGACCCAGTACTTC. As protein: CASSQDPVSRETQYF.

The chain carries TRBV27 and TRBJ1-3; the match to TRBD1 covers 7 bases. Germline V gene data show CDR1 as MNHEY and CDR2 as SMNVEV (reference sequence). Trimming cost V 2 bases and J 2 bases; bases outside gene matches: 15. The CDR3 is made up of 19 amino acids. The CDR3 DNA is TGTGCCAGCAGTTTACCCGGAGGGGGCGCTCTGGTTCCTGGAAACACCATATATTTT. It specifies CASSLPGGGALVPGNTIYF.

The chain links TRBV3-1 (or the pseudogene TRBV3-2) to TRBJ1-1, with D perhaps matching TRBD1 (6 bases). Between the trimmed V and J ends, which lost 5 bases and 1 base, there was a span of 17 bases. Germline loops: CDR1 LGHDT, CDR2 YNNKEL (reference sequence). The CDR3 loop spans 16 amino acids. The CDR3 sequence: CASSTRLDRPNTEAFF. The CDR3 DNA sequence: TGTGCCAGCAGCACCCGATTAGACAGGCCGAACACTGAAGCTTTCTTT.

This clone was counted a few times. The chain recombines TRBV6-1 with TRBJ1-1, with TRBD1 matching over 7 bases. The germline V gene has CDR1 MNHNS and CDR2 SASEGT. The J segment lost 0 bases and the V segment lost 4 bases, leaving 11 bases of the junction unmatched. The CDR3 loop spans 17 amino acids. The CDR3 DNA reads TGTGCCAGCAGTGCTCACAGGGGCCACGAGATGAACACTGAAGCTTTCTTT. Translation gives CASSAHRGHEMNTEAFF.

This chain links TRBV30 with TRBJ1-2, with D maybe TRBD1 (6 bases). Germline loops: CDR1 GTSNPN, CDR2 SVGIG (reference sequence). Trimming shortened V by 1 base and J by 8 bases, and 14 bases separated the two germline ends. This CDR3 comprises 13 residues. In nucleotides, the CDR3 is TGTGCCTGGAGTGAGGGCAGGGGTGGGGGCTACACCTTC. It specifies CAWSEGRGGGYTF.

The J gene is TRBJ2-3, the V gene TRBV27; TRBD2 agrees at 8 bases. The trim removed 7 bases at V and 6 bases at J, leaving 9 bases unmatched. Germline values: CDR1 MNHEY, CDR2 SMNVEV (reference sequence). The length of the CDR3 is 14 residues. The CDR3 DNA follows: TGTGCCAGCACCCCAGGACTAGCTAGGGATACGCAGTATTTT. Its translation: CASTPGLARDTQYF.

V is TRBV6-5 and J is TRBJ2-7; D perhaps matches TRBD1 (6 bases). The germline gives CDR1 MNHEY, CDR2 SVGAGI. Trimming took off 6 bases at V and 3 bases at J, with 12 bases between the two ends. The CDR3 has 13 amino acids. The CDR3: CASRRQASYEQYF. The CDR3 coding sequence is TGTGCCAGCAGGCGACAGGCGAGCTACGAGCAGTACTTC.